These T cell receptor beta chains were read from a single sample in a study of naive and memory T cell subsets. TCRdb re-analysed the UMI-ligation and nested PCR reads in MiXCR, keeping a single row per CDR3 protein. The sample carries 120,000 to 150,000 distinct CDR3 sequences, approximately 15% recorded once. The sample was naive CD4+ T cells from blood. The receptor source for this set is a human donor in good health. Both conserved end residues are part of each CDR3. D genes are given only for firm matches. Expanded clones are given a class, and other clones once, few, many or no size at all.

clone_size: few; v_call: TRBV3-1; d_call: TRBD1; j_call: TRBJ1-6; cdr3_nt: TGTGCCAGCAGCCCGCTCCTGGGACAGGGTCGTAATTCACCCCTCCACTTT; cdr3_aa: CASSPLLGQGRNSPLHF
clone_size: few; v_call: TRBV10-3; d_call: TRBD1; j_call: TRBJ1-4; cdr3_nt: TGTGCCATCAGTGAGTCGGGACAGGGTAATGAAAAACTGTTTTTT; cdr3_aa: CAISESGQGNEKLFF
clone_size: .; v_call: TRBV19; d_call: TRBD2; j_call: TRBJ2-1; cdr3_nt: TGTGCCAGTAGTATAGTAGTACTAGCGTCCTACAATGAGCAGTTCTTC; cdr3_aa: CASSIVVLASYNEQFF
clone_size: .; v_call: TRBV30; d_call: .; j_call: TRBJ1-5; cdr3_nt: TGTGCCTGGAGTGCCCCAGGTTCATGGAGACAGCCCCAGCATTTT; cdr3_aa: CAWSAPGSWRQPQHF
clone_size: few; v_call: TRBV15; d_call: .; j_call: TRBJ1-2; cdr3_nt: TGTGCCACCAGCAGAGATTCCCGGGTGAGGCACTATGGCTACACCTTC; cdr3_aa: CATSRDSRVRHYGYTF
clone_size: .; v_call: TRBV28; d_call: TRBD2; j_call: TRBJ2-2; cdr3_nt: TGTGCCAGCAGTTCCTTAGCGGGAGTAACCGGGGAGCTGTTTTTT; cdr3_aa: CASSSLAGVTGELFF
clone_size: few; v_call: TRBV20-1; d_call: .; j_call: TRBJ2-7; cdr3_nt: TGCAGTGCTCCTCGAGGGGGGGGCATCTACGAGCAGTACTTC; cdr3_aa: CSAPRGGGIYEQYF
clone_size: few; v_call: TRBV30; d_call: TRBD1; j_call: TRBJ1-2; cdr3_nt: TGTGCCTCGGACAGGCGTCGAGGCTACACCTTC; cdr3_aa: CASDRRRGYTF
clone_size: few; v_call: TRBV19; d_call: TRBD1; j_call: TRBJ2-7; cdr3_nt: TGTGCCAGTAGTATATTTAGGACAGGGCCATACGAGCAGTACTTC; cdr3_aa: CASSIFRTGPYEQYF
clone_size: few; v_call: TRBV7-9; d_call: .; j_call: TRBJ2-7; cdr3_nt: TGTGCCAGCAGCTACGACATCTCCTACGAGCAGTACTTC; cdr3_aa: CASSYDISYEQYF
clone_size: .; v_call: TRBV19; d_call: .; j_call: TRBJ2-2; cdr3_nt: TGTGCCAGTAGTATAGACAGCCGCACCGGGGAGCTGTTTTTT; cdr3_aa: CASSIDSRTGELFF
clone_size: .; v_call: TRBV12-3/TRBV12-4; d_call: .; j_call: TRBJ2-7; cdr3_nt: TGTGCCAGCAGTTTGAGCGTACTAGGGTCCTACGAGCAGTACTTC; cdr3_aa: CASSLSVLGSYEQYF
clone_size: .; v_call: TRBV5-6; d_call: TRBD2; j_call: TRBJ2-1; cdr3_nt: TGTGCCAGCAGCCGTCTTGCCGGGGGGGGCAATGAGCAGTTCTTC; cdr3_aa: CASSRLAGGGNEQFF
clone_size: few; v_call: TRBV7-6; d_call: TRBD2; j_call: TRBJ2-1; cdr3_nt: TGTGCCAGCAGCCCCAGCGGGGCCACTATATCAGAGTTCTTC; cdr3_aa: CASSPSGATISEFF
clone_size: many; v_call: TRBV14; d_call: TRBD1; j_call: TRBJ1-1; cdr3_nt: TGTGCCAGCAGCCAACAGGGGGAGAACACTGAAGCTTTCTTT; cdr3_aa: CASSQQGENTEAFF
clone_size: few; v_call: TRBV28; d_call: .; j_call: TRBJ1-6; cdr3_nt: TGTGCCAGCACCCGACTCGGAATCTCACCCCTCCACTTT; cdr3_aa: CASTRLGISPLHF
clone_size: few; v_call: TRBV6-6; d_call: .; j_call: TRBJ1-5; cdr3_nt: TGTGCCAGCCGCCCGGTTAGCAATCAGCCCCAGCATTTT; cdr3_aa: CASRPVSNQPQHF
clone_size: few; v_call: TRBV12-3/TRBV12-4; d_call: .; j_call: TRBJ1-2; cdr3_nt: TGTGCCAGCAGCCAACAGGATGTAGATGGCTACACCTTC; cdr3_aa: CASSQQDVDGYTF
clone_size: few; v_call: TRBV6-1; d_call: .; j_call: TRBJ2-7; cdr3_nt: TGTGCCAGCCGGGGGGGGACAGGGAGCTACGAGCAGTACTTC; cdr3_aa: CASRGGTGSYEQYF
clone_size: .; v_call: TRBV9; d_call: .; j_call: TRBJ2-2; cdr3_nt: TGTGCCAGCAAGAACTCAGGGGAGCTGTTTTTT; cdr3_aa: CASKNSGELFF
clone_size: many; v_call: TRBV5-6; d_call: .; j_call: TRBJ2-6; cdr3_nt: TGTGCCAGCAGCTTGTGGGGCCCCGGGGCCAACGTCCTGACTTTC; cdr3_aa: CASSLWGPGANVLTF
clone_size: .; v_call: TRBV28; d_call: TRBD2; j_call: TRBJ2-5; cdr3_nt: TGTGCCAGCCCGCGGGAGGGAAAGACCCAGTACTTC; cdr3_aa: CASPREGKTQYF
clone_size: few; v_call: TRBV11-3; d_call: .; j_call: TRBJ2-2; cdr3_nt: TGTGCCAGCAGCTTAGGATCGGCTCGGGGCACCGGGGAGCTGTTTTTT; cdr3_aa: CASSLGSARGTGELFF
clone_size: few; v_call: TRBV20-1; d_call: .; j_call: TRBJ2-7; cdr3_nt: TGCAGTGCTAGAGGACATGGGGTTGGCGTCATCTACGAGCAGTACTTC; cdr3_aa: CSARGHGVGVIYEQYF
clone_size: few; v_call: TRBV12-3/TRBV12-4; d_call: .; j_call: TRBJ2-7; cdr3_nt: TGTGCCAGCAGTTTATTAGCCTCCTACGAGCAGTACTTC; cdr3_aa: CASSLLASYEQYF
clone_size: .; v_call: TRBV6-5; d_call: .; j_call: TRBJ2-1; cdr3_nt: TGTGCCAGCAGTTACTCGACTCGCCTGGGGAATGAGCAGTTCTTC; cdr3_aa: CASSYSTRLGNEQFF
clone_size: .; v_call: TRBV4-2; d_call: .; j_call: TRBJ1-6; cdr3_nt: TGTGCCAGCAGCCAAGAATCGGACGGCAGCTCCTATAATTCACCCCTCCACTTT; cdr3_aa: CASSQESDGSSYNSPLHF
clone_size: .; v_call: TRBV18; d_call: .; j_call: TRBJ1-3; cdr3_nt: TGTGCCAGCTCACCATATGGGACCGACTCTGGAAACACCATATATTTT; cdr3_aa: CASSPYGTDSGNTIYF
clone_size: .; v_call: TRBV7-2; d_call: .; j_call: TRBJ2-7; cdr3_nt: TGTGCCAGCAGTAGAGCTCGCGAGCAGTACTTC; cdr3_aa: CASSRAREQYF
clone_size: .; v_call: TRBV7-9; d_call: .; j_call: TRBJ1-1; cdr3_nt: TGTGCTCCTCAGGAGGGCAGTCTTAGCTCTGAAGCTTTCTTT; cdr3_aa: CAPQEGSLSSEAFF
clone_size: .; v_call: TRBV29-1; d_call: .; j_call: TRBJ2-1; cdr3_nt: TGCAGCGTTGAACGGGGAGATGAGCAGTTCTTC; cdr3_aa: CSVERGDEQFF
clone_size: .; v_call: TRBV13; d_call: .; j_call: TRBJ1-1; cdr3_nt: TGTGCCAGCAGCTTGTGGAGAGCTACTGAAGCTTTCTTT; cdr3_aa: CASSLWRATEAFF
clone_size: .; v_call: TRBV5-1; d_call: TRBD1; j_call: TRBJ1-6; cdr3_nt: TGCGCCAGCAGCACCGCCGGGACAGGGAGTTCACCCCTCCACTTT; cdr3_aa: CASSTAGTGSSPLHF
clone_size: .; v_call: TRBV20-1; d_call: .; j_call: TRBJ1-6; cdr3_nt: TGCAGTGCTAGGGACAGATATAATTCACCCCTCCACTTT; cdr3_aa: CSARDRYNSPLHF
clone_size: many; v_call: TRBV6-5; d_call: TRBD1; j_call: TRBJ1-2; cdr3_nt: TGTGCCAGCTGCCGGGGGTTTACAGGGGAGAGGTATGGCTACACCTTC; cdr3_aa: CASCRGFTGERYGYTF
clone_size: few; v_call: TRBV12-5; d_call: .; j_call: TRBJ1-1; cdr3_nt: TGTGCTAGTGGTTTTCAGTGGGCCGGCCTCACTGAAGCTTTCTTT; cdr3_aa: CASGFQWAGLTEAFF
clone_size: .; v_call: TRBV20-1; d_call: TRBD2; j_call: TRBJ2-2; cdr3_nt: TGCAGTGCTAGGGGTTGGCTAGCGGAGAACACCGGGGAGCTGTTTTTT; cdr3_aa: CSARGWLAENTGELFF
clone_size: .; v_call: TRBV29-1; d_call: TRBD2; j_call: TRBJ2-5; cdr3_nt: TGCAGCGTTGAACTAGCGGGACAATACTTC; cdr3_aa: CSVELAGQYF
clone_size: few; v_call: TRBV5-1; d_call: .; j_call: TRBJ1-1; cdr3_nt: TGCGCCAGCAGCTTGGAGGGGGGTATCTCTGAAGCTTTCTTT; cdr3_aa: CASSLEGGISEAFF
clone_size: .; v_call: TRBV30; d_call: .; j_call: TRBJ1-2; cdr3_nt: TGTGCCTGGAGCAGCAGGACGGACTATGGCTACACCTTC; cdr3_aa: CAWSSRTDYGYTF
clone_size: many; v_call: TRBV12-3/TRBV12-4; d_call: TRBD1; j_call: TRBJ1-5; cdr3_nt: TGTGCCAGCAGCCAGGGGACAGCGAGCAATCAGCCCCAGCATTTT; cdr3_aa: CASSQGTASNQPQHF